The 23 T cell receptor beta chains reported below all come from one sample, sequenced in a study of beta chain features in type 1 diabetes (dated by TCRdb to the late 2010s). Study-wide findings and limitations: A moderate but significant shortening of TCRB CDR3 length was observed in type 1 diabetes patients in all four CD4+ subsets.

Library generation was performed with the immunoSEQ multiplex PCR assay. The High Capacity cDNA Reverse Transcription Kit was used to reverse transcribe all of the isolated RNA, meaning that expressed TCRB transcripts were what got sequenced. What TCRdb holds here is the immuneACCESS table cut down to in-frame rearrangements. Part of the clones is not present; checked against another copy, under half of the missing clones reflect an unresolved V gene, and the others are unexplained. The sample data list over 150,000 clones, and roughly 8% of these were observed just once. Approximately 0.54% of the sample is taken by the ten largest. These receptors have no identified antigens. The sequenced sample was central memory CD4+ T cells from blood. These receptors came from a man between 18 and 35 years old with type 1 diabetes.

This chain links TRBV28 with TRBJ2-5, with D possibly being TRBD1 (7 bases). The DNA end is more similar to TRBJ2-7, so the J call may be wrong. CDR1 MDHEN and CDR2 SYDVKM come from the germline V gene. The CDR3 covers 16 residues. The CDR3 coding sequence is TGTGCCAGCAGTTTGGCGGGACAGAGCAGCTCCTACGAGCAGTACTTC. This translates into CASSLAGQSSSYEQYF.

This rearrangement joins TRBV4-3 to TRBJ1-5; a weak D match, TRBD1 (6 bases). The V end lost 0 bases, the J end lost 5 bases, and 14 bases lay between the germline ends. Germline CDR1 reads LGHNA; CDR2 reads YSLEER. The CDR3 has 16 amino acids. CDR3 DNA sequence: TGCGCCAGCAGCCAAGACGACGGACAGTCATATCAGCCCCAGCATTTT. It encodes CASSQDDGQSYQPQHF.

The chain combines TRBV5-1 with TRBJ2-3, with TRBD2 as a possible D gene (7 bases). The CDR3 is 16 residues long. Between the trimmed V and J ends, which lost 3 bases and 3 bases, there was a span of 17 bases. CDR1 and CDR2 from the germline V gene are SGHRS and YFSETQ. The DNA for the CDR3 is TGCGCCAGCAGCTCGACCTCTCGGGGGGCTACAGATACGCAGTATTTT. It encodes CASSSTSRGATDTQYF.

The V call is TRBV7-8, the J call TRBJ2-5; D may be TRBD1 (5 bases). Germline V CDR1 and CDR2: SGHVS, FQNEAQ. The germline V and J ends were trimmed by 4 bases and 5 bases, with 8 bases remaining between them. CDR3 length equals 12 residues. CDR3 DNA: TGTGCCAGCAGCTCAGGGCGGGAGACCCAGTACTTC. Translated: CASSSGRETQYF.

V is TRBV18 and J is TRBJ2-3; 12 bases fit TRBD2. Germline V lookup: CDR1 KGHSH, CDR2 LQKENI. With 3 bases clipped from V and 10 bases from J, the junction kept 5 bases outside the gene matches. The CDR3 is 14 residues long. CDR3 nucleotides: TGTGCCAGCTCACCCCAGACTAGCGGGAGTTCGCAGTATTTT. As protein: CASSPQTSGSSQYF.

The DNA for the CDR3 is TGTGCCAGCAGCCCAGGGACAGGGTCCGGGGAGCTGTTTTTT. Protein sequence: CASSPGTGSGELFF. The genes are TRBV11-3 and TRBJ2-2, with 9 bases fitting TRBD1. Germline CDR1 is SGHNT and CDR2 is YENEEA. The trim removed 5 bases at V and 6 bases at J, leaving 4 bases unmatched. The CDR3 length is 14 residues.

A few counts support this clone. The chain recombines TRBV30 with TRBJ2-7, with a possible D match to TRBD2 (6 bases). The V gene's germline CDR1 is GTSNPN and CDR2 SVGIG (reference sequence). This CDR3 spans 15 amino acids. Trimming cost V 1 base and J 4 bases, with 17 bases left between them. The CDR3 sequence is CAWSAGGAGLYEQYF. The CDR3 DNA reads TGTGCCTGGAGTGCCGGAGGCGCGGGGCTATACGAGCAGTACTTC. The whole variable domain, filled in from reference TRBV30 and TRBJ2-7, reads SQTIHQWPATLVQPVGSPLSLECTVEGTSNPNLYWYRQAAGRGLQLLFYSVGIGQISSEVPQNLSASRPQDRQFILSSKKLLLSDSGFYLCAWSAGGAGLYEQYFGPGTRLTVT.

This sequence joins TRBV19 and TRBJ1-2; tentative D call: TRBD1 (6 bases). V lost 3 bases and J lost 4, with 15 bases in between. This CDR3 spans 15 amino acids. Germline CDR1 LNHDA, CDR2 SQIVND (reference sequence). CDR3: CASSINGQTIYGYTF. In DNA form, the CDR3 reads TGTGCCAGTAGTATTAACGGACAGACGATCTATGGCTACACCTTC. The full variable domain, rest sourced from reference TRBV19 and TRBJ1-2, is DGGITQSPKYLFRKEGQNVTLSCEQNLNHDAMYWYRQDPGQGLRLIYYSQIVNDFQKGDIAEGYSVSREKKESFPLTVTSAQKNPTAFYLCASSINGQTIYGYTFGSGTRLTVV.

The chain has TRBV19 and TRBJ2-1; 8 bases align to TRBD2. The CDR3 length is 15 residues. Looked up from germline, CDR1 is LNHDA and CDR2 is SQIVND (reference sequence). Trimming at V came to 4 bases and at J to 0 bases, leaving 2 bases not matched to a gene. CDR3 region: CASSRAGGSYNEQFF. In DNA, the CDR3 is TGTGCCAGTAGTAGGGCGGGGGGCTCCTACAATGAGCAGTTCTTC.

The chain recombines TRBV4-3 with TRBJ2-1; 12 bases fit TRBD2. V trimming: 3 bases; J trimming: 1 base; junction bases outside the gene matches: 10. This CDR3 is 19 amino acids long. CDR1 is LGHNA, CDR2 YSLEER, per germline. CDR3 sequence: CASSHDRLAGVSSYNEQFF. The CDR3 nucleotides read TGCGCCAGCAGCCATGACAGACTAGCGGGGGTCTCTTCCTACAATGAGCAGTTCTTC.

The J gene is TRBJ2-7, the V gene TRBV5-4, with 8 nucleotides matching TRBD1. With 4 bases clipped from V and 1 base from J, the junction kept 4 bases outside the gene matches. CDR3 length equals 14 residues. Germline lookup yields CDR1 SGHNT and CDR2 YYREEE (reference sequence). In DNA, the CDR3 is TGTGCCAGCAGCGCCGGACAGGGTTCCTACGAGCAGTACTTC. Protein product: CASSAGQGSYEQYF.

This clone has only a few counts. The chain joins TRBV7-2 to TRBJ2-5; 9 bases agree with TRBD2. The CDR3 loop spans 13 amino acids. The germline V gene encodes CDR1 SGHTA and CDR2 FQGNSA. With 5 bases clipped from V and 5 bases from J, the junction kept 3 bases outside the gene matches. Here the CDR3 reads CASSASGVETQYF. The CDR3 DNA reads as TGTGCCAGCAGCGCTAGCGGGGTGGAGACCCAGTACTTC.

The chain employs TRBV4-3 and TRBJ1-3, with no clear D. CDR1 LGHNA and CDR2 YSLEER come from the germline V gene. The CDR3 sequence is 17 residues long. Trimming took off 3 bases at V and 0 bases at J, with 15 bases between the two ends. CDR3 nucleotides: TGCGCCAGCAGCCACGGGAGTGCTGATCGCTCTGGAAACACCATATATTTT. It is translated as CASSHGSADRSGNTIYF.

J is TRBJ2-1 and V is TRBV7-2; 8 nucleotides line up with TRBD2. CDR3 length equals 16 residues. The junction had 14 bases not matched to a gene; V was cut back by 4 bases and J by 9 bases. CDR1 and CDR2 from the germline V gene are SGHTA and FQGNSA. The CDR3 spells CASSSQGPGLGSEQFF. CDR3 DNA sequence: TGTGCCAGCAGCTCGCAGGGACCGGGACTAGGAAGTGAGCAGTTCTTC. Supplemented by reference TRBV7-2 and TRBJ2-1, the full variable domain reads GAGVSQSPSNKVTEKGKDVELRCDPISGHTALYWYRQSLGQGLEFLIYFQGNSAPDKSGLPSDRFSAERTGGSVSTLTIQRTQQEDSAVYLCASSSQGPGLGSEQFFGPGTRLTVL.

This chain links TRBV1 with TRBJ1-1; the table gives TRBD1 as D, unverified against the DNA. TRBV1 is annotated as a pseudogene. The CDR3 spans 16 residues. CDR3 DNA: TGCACCAGCAGCCAAGACTGTGTACAGGCCAAACTTGAAGCTTTCTTT. It translates to CTSSQDCVQAKLEAFF.

This clone was seen only a few times. The chain has TRBV7-9 and TRBJ2-7; D possibly corresponds to TRBD2 (7 bases). The CDR3 has 12 residues. The germline V gene encodes CDR1 SEHNR and CDR2 FQNEAQ (reference sequence). V lost 9 bases and J 4 bases, leaving 13 bases between the germline ends. CDR3 bases: TGTGCCAGTTCAAGGGGGGGATACGAGCAGTACTTC. Translating gives CASSRGGYEQYF.

This clone was recorded at least ten times. This chain joins TRBV28 and TRBJ1-5; D possibly corresponds to TRBD1 (6 bases). Trimming left V 6 bases short and J 0 bases short, with 12 bases between. The CDR3 extends over 15 amino acids. Germline CDR1 is MDHEN and CDR2 is SYDVKM. CDR3 sequence (DNA): TGTGCCAGCAGACTCAGGGGTCATAGCAATCAGCCCCAGCATTTT. Translating gives CASRLRGHSNQPQHF. The full variable domain, rest sourced from reference TRBV28 and TRBJ1-5, is DVKVTQSSRYLVKRTGEKVFLECVQDMDHENMFWYRQDPGLGLRLIYFSYDVKMKEKGDIPEGYSVSREKKERFSLILESASTNQTSMYLCASRLRGHSNQPQHFGDGTRLSIL.

V gene TRBV6-6 combines with J gene TRBJ2-7; D is perhaps TRBD2 (5 bases). Germline CDR1 is MNHNY and CDR2 is SVGAGI (reference sequence). V lost 5 bases and J 0 bases, leaving 11 bases between the germline ends. The CDR3 has 14 amino acids. CDR3 protein: CASSTGLFSYEQYF. The CDR3 coding sequence is TGTGCCAGCAGTACCGGACTGTTCTCCTACGAGCAGTACTTC.

This clone was observed a handful of times. The chain has TRBV7-9 and TRBJ2-2; no firm D call. With 11 bases removed from V and 2 bases from J, the gap between germline ends came to 6 bases. CDR3 length: 11 amino acids. Per germline, CDR1 SEHNR and CDR2 FQNEAQ (reference sequence). The CDR3 region is CAHPNTGELFF. As DNA, the CDR3 is TGTGCCCATCCCAACACCGGGGAGCTGTTTTTT. The full variable domain, with the rest looked up from reference TRBV7-9 and TRBJ2-2, is DTGVSQNPRHKITKRGQNVTFRCDPISEHNRLYWYRQTLGQGPEFLTYFQNEAQLEKSRLLSDRFSAERPKGSFSTLEIQRTEQGDSAMYLCAHPNTGELFFGEGSRLTVL.

This clone has a handful of counts. This sample includes further DNA sequences coding for the same CDR3. The V and J genes are TRBV28 and TRBJ2-5; tentative D call: TRBD2 (6 bases). The germline CDR1 and CDR2 sequences are MDHEN and SYDVKM. The CDR3 runs to 14 residues. V was clipped by 3 bases and J by 1 base, with 9 bases between them. CDR3 bases: TGTGCCAGCAGTTTGTTAGCGGCCCAAGAGACCCAGTACTTC. Its translation is CASSLLAAQETQYF.

The chain recombines TRBV29-1 with TRBJ2-3; the match to TRBD2 covers 7 bases. CDR1 and CDR2 (germline): SQVTM, ANQGSEA. This CDR3 is built from 14 residues. Trimming removed 8 bases from V and 6 bases from J; junction bases left unmatched: 14. DNA for the CDR3: TGCAGCCTCTCATGGGGGGGTATTCCGGATACGCAGTATTTT. Its protein is CSLSWGGIPDTQYF.

The rearrangement links TRBV19 to TRBJ1-4; possibly TRBD1 for D (5 bases). V was trimmed by 7 bases and J by 8 bases, leaving 20 bases between them. Germline assignment: CDR1 LNHDA and CDR2 SQIVND (reference sequence). This CDR3 comprises 15 residues. For the CDR3, the DNA is TGTGCCAGTACGCCGGCGGGACGTCGTTTGGAAAAACTGTTTTTT. It is translated as CASTPAGRRLEKLFF.

The rearrangement joins TRBV9 to TRBJ2-2; no definite D call. The CDR3 extends over 14 amino acids. Deletions cut 0 bases from V and 4 bases from J, with 7 bases between. CDR1 and CDR2 (germline): SGDLS, YYNGEE. This CDR3 reads CASSVDLFTGELFF. As DNA, the CDR3 is TGTGCCAGCAGCGTAGATCTGTTCACCGGGGAGCTGTTTTTT.